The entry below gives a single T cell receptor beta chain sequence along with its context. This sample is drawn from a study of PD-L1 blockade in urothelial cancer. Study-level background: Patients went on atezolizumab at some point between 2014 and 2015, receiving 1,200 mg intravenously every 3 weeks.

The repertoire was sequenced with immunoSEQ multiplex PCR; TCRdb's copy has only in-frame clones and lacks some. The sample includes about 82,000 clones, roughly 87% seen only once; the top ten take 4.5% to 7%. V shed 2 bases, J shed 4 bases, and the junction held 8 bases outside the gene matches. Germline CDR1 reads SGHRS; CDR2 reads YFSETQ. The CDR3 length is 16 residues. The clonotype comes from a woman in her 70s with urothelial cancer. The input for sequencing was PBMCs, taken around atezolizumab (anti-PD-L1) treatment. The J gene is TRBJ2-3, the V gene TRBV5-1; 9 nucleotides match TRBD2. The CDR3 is CASSFRVSGSSDTQYF. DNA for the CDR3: TGCGCCAGCAGCTTCAGGGTTAGCGGGAGTTCAGATACGCAGTATTTT.